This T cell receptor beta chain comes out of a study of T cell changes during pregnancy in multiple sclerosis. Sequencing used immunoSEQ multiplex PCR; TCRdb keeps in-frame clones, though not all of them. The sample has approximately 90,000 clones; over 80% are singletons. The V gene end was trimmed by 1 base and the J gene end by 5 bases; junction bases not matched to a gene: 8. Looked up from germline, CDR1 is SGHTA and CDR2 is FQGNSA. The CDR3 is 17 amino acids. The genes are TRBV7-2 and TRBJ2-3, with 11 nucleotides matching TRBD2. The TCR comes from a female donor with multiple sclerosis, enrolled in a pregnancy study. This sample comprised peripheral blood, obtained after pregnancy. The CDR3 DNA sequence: TGTGCCAGCAGCTTAGGGGGTACTAGCGGGGGTCAAGATACGCAGTATTTT. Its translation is CASSLGGTSGGQDTQYF.